This TCR beta chain was obtained from a study of identical twins. General study results and limits: Twin pairs had excess sharing that was weaker in beta out-of-frame sequences. Cross-sectional statistical analysis, not tracking of the same donors, underpinned the conclusions. Within cord blood, abundant beta clonotypes carried fewer insertions, but memory repertoires showed no such trend.

Worth noting for this clonotype: The antigen remains unidentified. One base away lies a much larger clone, so this may be a sequencing read error.

Template switching added a universal primer site, and cDNA bore unique molecular identifiers. Via MiXCR, TCRdb re-called the 5' RACE reads, giving one row per CDR3 protein. The table lists 1,800,000 or so distinct CDR3 sequences, more than 30% of them singletons. The CDR3 length is 14 residues. CDR1 and CDR2 from the germline V gene are SEHNR and FQNEAQ (reference sequence). The sequenced sample was cord blood. The rearrangement links TRBV7-9 to TRBJ2-7; D unclear. The receptor was derived from a newborn girl in good health. DNA for the CDR3: TGTTCCAGCAGCTTAGACGGCTACTCCTACGAGCAGTACTTC. It codes for CSSSLDGYSYEQYF.